This entry lists 19 T cell receptor beta chains sequenced from one sample in a study of shared clonotypes between healthy human individuals. Assay: immunoSEQ multiplex PCR; the TCRdb copy retains only in-frame clones and omits some. In the table there are hundreds of thousands of clones, 95% to 96% of which are singletons. Naive CD8 cells were CD45RO-negative, positively selected for CCR7, excluding terminally differentiated effector memory CD45RA+ cells. The sequenced sample was naive CD8+ T cells sorted from blood. The receptors derive from a woman aged 25 to 39 in good health.

For the CDR3, the DNA is TGTGCCAGCAGTTTAACAGGGATGTTGAACTATGGCTACACCTTC. Protein: CASSLTGMLNYGYTF. The chain combines TRBV6-6 with TRBJ1-2, with D possibly matching TRBD1 (6 bases). This CDR3 region has 15 residues. Per the germline V gene, CDR1 is MNHNY and CDR2 is SVGAGI (reference sequence). V lost 4 bases and J 2 bases, leaving 14 bases between the germline ends.

The chain recombines TRBV14 with TRBJ1-1; D gene ambiguous. Germline loops: CDR1 SGHDN, CDR2 FVKESK. Deletions cut 3 bases from V and 6 bases from J, with 11 bases between. CDR3 length equals 13 residues. The CDR3 DNA reads TGTGCCAGCAGCCACCGGGAAGGGTCTGAAGCTTTCTTT. Its translation is CASSHREGSEAFF.

The V and J genes are TRBV27 and TRBJ2-7, with TRBD1 matching over 8 bases. The trim removed 1 base at V and 10 bases at J, leaving 15 bases unmatched. The CDR3 is 16 amino acids. CDR1 MNHEY and CDR2 SMNVEV come from the germline V gene (reference sequence). The CDR3, as DNA: TGTGCCAGCAGTTTATTAACAGGGGGTAGCCTACAGAATCAGTACTTC. This codes for CASSLLTGGSLQNQYF.

The chain is built from TRBV4-1 and TRBJ2-1; 9 bases agree with TRBD2. With 4 bases clipped from V and 5 bases from J, the junction kept 6 bases outside the gene matches. The CDR3 totals 15 residues. Germline-derived CDR1 and CDR2 are MGHRA and YSYEKL. CDR3 sequence: CASSPGSGRNNEQFF. The CDR3 DNA sequence: TGCGCCAGCAGCCCTGGTAGCGGGAGAAACAATGAGCAGTTCTTC.

J is TRBJ2-3 and V is TRBV5-6; 13 positions match TRBD2. Germline CDR1 SGHDT, CDR2 YYEEEE. This CDR3 is built from 16 residues. J lost 2 bases, V lost 3 bases, and 3 bases had no gene match. The CDR3 coding sequence is TGTGCCAGCAGCTCCGGACTAGCGGGGGACACAGATACGCAGTATTTT. It encodes CASSSGLAGDTDTQYF.

This chain uses TRBV28 with TRBJ2-7; 9 bases agree with TRBD1. Losses at the gene ends were 4 bases for V and 5 bases for J; bases not matched to a gene: 6. The CDR3 has 14 residues. In germline, CDR1 is MDHEN, CDR2 SYDVKM. The CDR3 sequence is CASSSTGTGHEQYF. As DNA, the CDR3 is TGTGCCAGCAGTTCCACCGGGACAGGGCACGAGCAGTACTTC.

The CDR3 protein is CASSIAGTRTFQMNTEAFF. Here the CDR3 DNA reads TGTGCCAGTAGTATCGCCGGGACAAGGACGTTTCAAATGAACACTGAAGCTTTCTTT. V gene TRBV19 combines with J gene TRBJ1-1; perhaps TRBD1 as D (6 bases). V was shortened by 3 bases and J by 0 bases, with 23 bases between the two germline ends. CDR3 length: 19 residues. Germline values: CDR1 LNHDA, CDR2 SQIVND (reference sequence).

This chain links TRBV5-1 with TRBJ2-7; TRBD1 might be the D (6 bases). The CDR3 spans 14 residues. Germline loops: CDR1 SGHRS, CDR2 YFSETQ. Between the trimmed V and J ends, which lost 3 bases and 2 bases, there was a span of 12 bases. In nucleotides, the CDR3 is TGCGCCAGCAGCTGGGACACCGGGGCCTACGAGCAGTACTTC. Protein product: CASSWDTGAYEQYF. Drawing the rest from reference TRBV5-1 and TRBJ2-7, the complete variable domain is KAGVTQTPRYLIKTRGQQVTLSCSPISGHRSVSWYQQTPGQGLQFLFEYFSETQRNKGNFPGRFSGRQFSNSRSEMNVSTLELGDSALYLCASSWDTGAYEQYFGPGTRLTVT.

A word on this clone: Other DNA sequences within the sample encode an identical CDR3. This chain uses TRBV27 with TRBJ2-7; D tentatively reads TRBD1 or TRBD2 (5 bases each). This CDR3 is 16 amino acids long. Germline CDR1 MNHEY, CDR2 SMNVEV (reference sequence). Trimming shortened V by 0 bases and J by 0 bases, and 12 bases separated the two germline ends. The CDR3 DNA is TGTGCCAGCAGTTTATCAGCAGGGACGGTCTCCTACGAGCAGTACTTC. This translates into CASSLSAGTVSYEQYF.

The J gene is TRBJ2-3, the V gene TRBV11-2; the D gene is possibly TRBD1 (6 bases). V was cut by 7 bases and J by 2 bases, with 13 bases left in between. CDR3 length: 14 residues. CDR1 is SGHAT and CDR2 is FQNNGV in the germline V gene. CDR3 sequence: CASNMQGYTDTQYF. The CDR3, as DNA: TGTGCCAGCAACATGCAGGGGTACACAGATACGCAGTATTTT. Complete variable domain (other parts from reference TRBV11-2 and TRBJ2-3): EAGVAQSPRYKIIEKRQSVAFWCNPISGHATLYWYQQILGQGPKLLIQFQNNGVVDDSQLPKDRFSAERLKGVDSTLKIQPAKLEDSAVYLCASNMQGYTDTQYFGPGTRLTVL.

The J gene is TRBJ2-1, the V gene TRBV28; D is uncertain. From germline, CDR1 is MDHEN and CDR2 SYDVKM. The CDR3 is 16 residues long. V gave up 0 bases and J gave up 4 bases, with 13 bases separating them. The CDR3 DNA reads TGTGCCAGCAGTTTATGGGGCGAAGGTTCATACAATGAGCAGTTCTTC. This encodes CASSLWGEGSYNEQFF.

The CDR3 nucleotides read TGCAGCGTTGGGGGTGGTGGAAACACCATATATTTT. Residues: CSVGGGGNTIYF. This chain links TRBV29-1 with TRBJ1-3; D remains ambiguous. With 4 bases removed from V and 3 bases from J, the gap between germline ends came to 7 bases. The V gene's germline CDR1 is SQVTM and CDR2 ANQGSEA. CDR3 length equals 12 residues.

The V call is TRBV2, the J call TRBJ2-1; D may be TRBD1 (6 bases). There are 19 residues in the CDR3. Trimming cost V 7 bases and J 0 bases, with 25 bases left between them. CDR1 is SNHLY and CDR2 is FYNNEI in the germline V gene. Here the CDR3 reads CASTPPLTRPGVSYNEQFF. DNA of the CDR3: TGTGCCAGCACCCCACCCCTCACTAGGCCAGGGGTCTCCTACAATGAGCAGTTCTTC.

The chain recombines TRBV11-2 with TRBJ2-1; D is perhaps TRBD1 or TRBD2 (7 bases each). Trimming took 4 bases from V and 8 from J, leaving 12 bases between them. The CDR3 has 13 amino acids. Germline-derived CDR1 and CDR2 are SGHAT and FQNNGV. DNA for the CDR3: TGTGCCAGCAGCTCTTCAGGGGGGGATGAGCAGTTCTTC. Protein: CASSSSGGDEQFF. The full variable domain, in which reference TRBV11-2 and TRBJ2-1 provide the parts outside the CDR3, is EAGVAQSPRYKIIEKRQSVAFWCNPISGHATLYWYQQILGQGPKLLIQFQNNGVVDDSQLPKDRFSAERLKGVDSTLKIQPAKLEDSAVYLCASSSSGGDEQFFGPGTRLTVL.

The chain uses TRBV28 and TRBJ2-7; 8 bases line up with TRBD1. CDR1 and CDR2 (germline): MDHEN, SYDVKM. V gave up 6 bases and J gave up 2 bases; unmatched junction bases: 6. This CDR3 region has 14 residues. CDR3 loop: CASRLEGQAYEQYF. In nucleotides, the CDR3 is TGTGCCAGCAGACTAGAGGGACAGGCCTACGAGCAGTACTTC.

The genes are TRBV6-6 and TRBJ2-1, with D uncertain. The V and J ends lost 5 bases and 2 bases respectively, with 7 bases between them. Germline CDR1 is MNHNY and CDR2 is SVGAGI (reference sequence). The CDR3 sequence is 13 residues long. For the CDR3, the DNA is TGTGCCAGCAGTCTTAGTACCTACAATGAGCAGTTCTTC. Translating gives CASSLSTYNEQFF.

The chain carries TRBV19 and TRBJ1-5, with D possibly TRBD1 on 6 matching bases. This CDR3 is 15 amino acids long. Trimming pared 6 bases from V and 2 bases from J, leaving 14 bases between. Per the germline V gene, CDR1 is LNHDA and CDR2 is SQIVND (reference sequence). CDR3 residues: CASSMPPGGNQPQHF. The CDR3 nucleotides are TGTGCCAGTAGCATGCCCCCAGGGGGCAATCAGCCCCAGCATTTT.

The genes are TRBV4-1 and TRBJ1-2; D is unresolved. The CDR3 consists of 13 residues. Germline assignment: CDR1 MGHRA and CDR2 YSYEKL. Trimming left V 4 bases short and J 0 bases short, with 6 bases between. CDR3 amino acids: CASSPRSNYGYTF. The CDR3 region has the DNA TGCGCCAGCAGCCCCAGATCTAACTATGGCTACACCTTC.

V gene TRBV13 combines with J gene TRBJ2-1; D may be TRBD1 or TRBD2 (5 bases each). The CDR3 runs to 15 residues. Trimming shortened V by 2 bases and J by 0 bases, and 8 bases separated the two germline ends. Germline-derived CDR1 and CDR2 are PRHDT and FYEKMQ (reference sequence). CDR3 residues: CASSLWGSSYNEQFF. CDR3 bases: TGTGCCAGCAGCTTATGGGGGAGCTCCTACAATGAGCAGTTCTTC.